The 23 T cell receptor beta chains listed next were all sequenced from one sample in a study of cytomegalovirus exposure and HLA in healthy donors. The PCR employed 60 Vbeta primers together with 13 Jbeta primers. Generated by immunoSEQ multiplex PCR, the TCRdb table keeps only in-frame clones and is missing some. The sample gives 110,000 to 150,000 clones, approximately 80% of which show up once; 1.9% is in the top ten. The sequenced sample consisted of PBMCs. These receptors were taken from a woman in her forties in good health and CMV-seronegative.

J is TRBJ2-1 and V is TRBV19; TRBD2 agrees at 7 bases. V was pared by 3 bases and J by 7 bases, with 9 bases of the junction left unmatched. The germline gives CDR1 LNHDA, CDR2 SQIVND (reference sequence). The CDR3 totals 15 residues. The DNA of the CDR3 is TGTGCCAGTAGTATCTCCGCGGGAGTTAATAATGAGCAGTTCTTC. This encodes CASSISAGVNNEQFF.

The rearrangement joins TRBV5-1 to TRBJ2-3, with TRBD1 identical over 8 bases. Germline V gives CDR1 SGHRS, CDR2 YFSETQ. The CDR3 has 15 residues. V gave up 0 bases and J gave up 4 bases; unmatched junction bases: 4. The CDR3 here is CASSLGQGTADTQYF. The CDR3 DNA follows: TGCGCCAGCAGCTTGGGACAGGGGACCGCAGATACGCAGTATTTT.

The rearrangement links TRBV19 to TRBJ2-7; 11 bases align to TRBD1. The J segment lost 3 bases and the V segment lost 10 bases, leaving 14 bases of the junction unmatched. The CDR3 loop spans 16 amino acids. Germline values: CDR1 LNHDA, CDR2 SQIVND (reference sequence). CDR3 residues: CATKRSPGQGDYEQYF. CDR3 in DNA: TGTGCCACTAAAAGATCCCCGGGACAGGGGGACTACGAGCAGTACTTC.

The chain is built from TRBV15 and TRBJ1-4; D gene unclear. The germline V gene has CDR1 LNHNV and CDR2 YYDKDF (reference sequence). CDR3 length: 15 amino acids. Trimming left V 0 bases short and J 7 bases short, with 12 bases between. The CDR3 DNA sequence: TGTGCCACCAGCAGAGATCGGGGTATAGGTGAAAAACTGTTTTTT. Amino acid sequence: CATSRDRGIGEKLFF.

The rearrangement joins TRBV18 to TRBJ2-1; 8 bases fit TRBD1. This CDR3 has 13 residues. The ends lost 1 base at V and 9 bases at J; junction bases unmatched: 2. Per the germline V gene, CDR1 is KGHSH and CDR2 is LQKENI. This chain's CDR3 is CASSPQDRAEQFF. In nucleotides, the CDR3 is TGTGCCAGCTCACCACAGGACAGGGCTGAGCAGTTCTTC.

The chain uses TRBV19 and TRBJ2-3; 8 bases line up with TRBD2. The trim removed 1 base at V and 5 bases at J, leaving 8 bases unmatched. This CDR3 has 16 residues. The germline gives CDR1 LNHDA, CDR2 SQIVND (reference sequence). CDR3 in DNA: TGTGCCAGTAGTATAGGCACTAGCGGATCGAAAGATACGCAGTATTTT. It yields the protein CASSIGTSGSKDTQYF.

The chain joins TRBV7-8 to TRBJ2-7; D might be TRBD1 (6 bases). Germline CDR1 and CDR2: SGHVS and FQNEAQ. The CDR3 spans 13 residues. V was pared by 5 bases and J by 7 bases, with 15 bases between. CDR3 protein: CASSLQTGREQYF. DNA of the CDR3: TGTGCCAGCAGCCTACAAACAGGGCGTGAGCAGTACTTC.

The chain has TRBV6-1 and TRBJ1-3; D remains unclear. The germline CDR1 and CDR2 sequences are MNHNS and SASEGT. V lost 10 bases and J lost 0, with 10 bases in between. The CDR3 runs 13 residues. As DNA, the CDR3 is TGTGCCACTATGTTAAGCTCTGGAAACACCATATATTTT. This encodes CATMLSSGNTIYF.

J is TRBJ2-2 and V is TRBV10-2; D unresolved. Deletions cut 5 bases from V and 7 bases from J, with 8 bases between. The length of the CDR3 is 12 residues. Germline CDR1 WSHSY, CDR2 SAAADI. This CDR3 is CASSLPVGELFF. The CDR3, as DNA: TGCGCCAGCAGTTTGCCGGTCGGGGAGCTGTTTTTT.

The rearrangement uses TRBV7-2 and TRBJ2-7; 10 bases agree with TRBD2. CDR1 and CDR2 (germline): SGHTA, FQGNSA. The V and J ends lost 4 bases and 6 bases, in that order; junction bases with no gene match: 12. The CDR3 loop spans 16 amino acids. CDR3 nucleotides: TGTGCCAGCAGCTCACCTGGGGTAGCGGGAGGAACCGAGCAGTACTTC. Translation gives CASSSPGVAGGTEQYF.

The chain carries TRBV21-1 and TRBJ1-6. TRBV21-1 is a pseudogene. The CDR3 sequence is 18 residues long. CDR3 nucleotides: TGTGCCAGCAGGGACCAGGGGAGGGTATGCTCCTATAATTCACCCCTCCACTTT. The encoded protein is CASRDQGRVCSYNSPLHF.

The chain combines TRBV28 with TRBJ1-1; no definite D call. Per the germline V gene, CDR1 is MDHEN and CDR2 is SYDVKM. CDR3 length: 12 residues. The V and J ends lost 7 bases and 6 bases respectively, with 12 bases between them. The DNA of the CDR3 is TGTGCCAGCACCCTATATGGTCCTGAAGCTTTCTTT. It encodes CASTLYGPEAFF.

V and J are TRBV11-2 and TRBJ1-6; D is uncertain. V was clipped by 1 base and J by 7 bases, with 2 bases between them. Looked up from germline, CDR1 is SGHAT and CDR2 is FQNNGV. The CDR3 spans 12 residues. Written as DNA, the CDR3 is TGTGCCAGCAGCTTAGTAAATTCACCCCTCCACTTT. Protein: CASSLVNSPLHF.

The table lists this clone with a few counts. The chain recombines TRBV7-3 with TRBJ2-4, with 12 bases lining up with TRBD1. Trimming cost V 4 bases and J 7 bases; bases outside gene matches: 2. Germline V CDR1 and CDR2: SGHTA, FQGTGA. The CDR3 covers 14 residues. DNA of the CDR3: TGTGCCAGCAGCTCGGGACAGGGGGCGAACATTCAGTACTTC. Its translation is CASSSGQGANIQYF.

V is TRBV6-5 and J is TRBJ1-6, with 7 bases that match TRBD1. The V and J ends lost 5 bases and 9 bases, in that order; junction bases with no gene match: 4. The CDR3 is 13 residues long. Looked up from germline, CDR1 is MNHEY and CDR2 is SVGAGI. The CDR3 reads CASSLRGSSPLHF. In nucleotides, the CDR3 is TGTGCCAGCAGTCTCAGGGGGAGTTCACCCCTCCACTTT.

J is TRBJ2-4 and V is TRBV7-2, with D perhaps TRBD1 (6 bases). CDR1 is SGHTA and CDR2 is FQGNSA in the germline V gene. The CDR3 runs to 14 residues. V lost 5 bases to trimming and J lost 0 bases, with 8 bases between them. As DNA, the CDR3 is TGTGCCAGCAGCCCGGGACAAGCCAAAAACATTCAGTACTTC. Protein sequence: CASSPGQAKNIQYF.

The sample holds a few counts of this clone. The chain combines TRBV18 with TRBJ2-1, with 7 bases that match TRBD2. The CDR3 runs to 13 residues. The V segment lost 3 bases and the J segment 7 bases; nucleotides outside the gene matches: 3. Germline CDR1 KGHSH, CDR2 LQKENI. The CDR3 reads CASSPGRENEQFF. The CDR3 coding sequence is TGTGCCAGCTCACCGGGGAGGGAGAATGAGCAGTTCTTC.

This clone was detected only a few times. The chain joins TRBV7-9 to TRBJ1-5, with D possibly matching TRBD1 (5 bases). The germline gives CDR1 SEHNR, CDR2 FQNEAQ (reference sequence). V shed 4 bases and J shed 6 bases, with 16 bases lying between them. This CDR3 region has 15 residues. CDR3 nucleotide sequence: TGTGCCAGCAGCTGGGGCGTGGGGATCCGTCAGCCCCAGCATTTT. Amino acid sequence: CASSWGVGIRQPQHF.

The chain links TRBV2 to TRBJ2-5; a possible D gene is TRBD1 (6 bases). The germline V gene has CDR1 SNHLY and CDR2 FYNNEI. This CDR3 is built from 15 residues. The V and J ends lost 7 bases and 1 base respectively, with 16 bases between them. CDR3 residues: CASIGRTVFQETQYF. The CDR3 nucleotides are TGTGCCAGCATCGGTAGGACAGTATTCCAAGAGACCCAGTACTTC. Complete variable domain (other parts from reference TRBV2 and TRBJ2-5): EPEVTQTPSHQVTQMGQEVILRCVPISNHLYFYWYRQILGQKVEFLVSFYNNEISEKSEIFDDQFSVERPDGSNFTLKIRSTKLEDSAMYFCASIGRTVFQETQYFGPGTRLLVL.

The rearrangement uses TRBV27 and TRBJ2-6; D is possibly TRBD1 (5 bases). The CDR3 length is 16 residues. The V end lost 2 bases, the J end lost 4 bases, and 12 bases lay between the germline ends. Germline CDR1 MNHEY, CDR2 SMNVEV (reference sequence). CDR3 sequence: CASSLGKGLGANVLTF. The CDR3 bases are TGTGCCAGCAGTTTAGGGAAGGGGCTAGGGGCCAACGTCCTGACTTTC. Looking up the rest from reference TRBV27 and TRBJ2-6 gives the full variable domain: EAQVTQNPRYLITVTGKKLTVTCSQNMNHEYMSWYRQDPGLGLRQIYYSMNVEVTDKGDVPEGYKVSRKEKRNFPLILESPSPNQTSLYFCASSLGKGLGANVLTFGAGSRLTVL.

With respect to this clone: A read error may account for a junction end that differs from germline. V gene TRBV5-4 combines with J gene TRBJ2-7, with D hard to call. CDR1 SGHNT and CDR2 YYREEE come from the germline V gene (reference sequence). The CDR3 spans 12 residues. CDR3 loop: CASSLGDGVRDF. In DNA, the CDR3 is TGTGCCAGCAGCTTAGGAGACGGTGTCCGGGACTTC.

V gene TRBV7-7 combines with J gene TRBJ2-3, with D unclear. Germline V gene sequence: CDR1 SSHAT, CDR2 FNYEAQ (reference sequence). The CDR3 is made up of 13 amino acids. V dropped 5 bases and J dropped 5 bases, with 11 bases sitting between them. CDR3 protein: CASSLSRVDTQYF. DNA of the CDR3: TGTGCCAGCAGCCTTTCTCGGGTAGATACGCAGTATTTT.

Within the sample, this clone is medium-sized. The CDR3 is CASGEQGATEAFF. CDR3 nucleotide sequence: TGTGCCAGTGGAGAACAGGGGGCCACTGAAGCTTTCTTT. The chain combines TRBV19 with TRBJ1-1, with 9 bases aligning to TRBD1. The CDR3 is made up of 13 amino acids. V lost 8 bases and J lost 4; bases outside the gene matches: 5. CDR1 LNHDA and CDR2 SQIVND come from the germline V gene (reference sequence).